This entry is about one T cell receptor beta chain. No antigen is known for it. This record belongs to a study of cytomegalovirus exposure and HLA in healthy donors. Findings and limits, study-wide: Most of the CMV-associated TCR beta chains (in a later analysis) appeared to be HLA-restricted. The study recorded over 150 TCR beta chains that were cytomegalovirus-associated. In a later analysis, 15,000 to 20,000 TCR beta sequences were associated with HLA alleles at 0.05 false discovery rate.

This CDR3 has 14 residues. CDR1 is SGHRS and CDR2 is YFSETQ in the germline V gene. With 4 bases clipped from V and 2 bases from J, the junction kept 2 bases outside the gene matches. Healthy individuals who donated bone marrow served as the donors. PCR amplification relied on 60 Vbeta primers (plus 13 Jbeta primers). This table comes from immunoSEQ multiplex PCR, and its TCRdb copy is limited to in-frame clones, with some not included. Of 150,000 to 200,000 clones listed, 84% are singletons. The source material was PBMCs. This receptor was obtained from a girl aged 2-15 years in good health and CMV-seropositive. The V gene is TRBV5-1, the J gene TRBJ2-2; 7 bases agree with TRBD2. The DNA for the CDR3 is TGCGCCAGCAGCGAGGGACTAAACACCGGGGAGCTGTTTTTT. Protein: CASSEGLNTGELFF.